This TCR beta chain came from a study of blood T cell repertoires in COVID-19 (dated by TCRdb to between 2020 and 2021). Regarding the complete study: Collaborator samples came from the United States, Italy and Spain and covered acute and convalescent phases of COVID-19. The prospective study material was composed of cDNA or gDNA derived from T cells, B-cell-depleted T cells, or PBMCs. Deeply sampled blood TCRbeta repertoires from subjects exposed to, actively infected with, or recovered from COVID-19 were included in the dataset. The repertoires were made available in a free public database intended to serve as a resource for research on the immune response to SARS-CoV-2. Samples were obtained from the ongoing ImmuneRACE study (first 160 participants) and from some 1,200 subjects provided by 6 global collaborators. The sample metadata nearly always contained a de-identified subject ID, COVID-19 status, age in years and sex. Where available, HLA class I and class II types were taken from metadata supplied by the sample provider and were not determined by assay-based typing.

Comments on this clone: There is no known antigen for this receptor. No quality values exist for individual bases; no much larger clone is one base distant.

General findings and caveats noted by the study authors: The amount of clinical and demographic metadata varied by source and participant and was provided uncurated.

The CDR3 runs 14 amino acids, cysteine and phenylalanine included. This entry keeps only the CDR3 DNA: 42 bases, framed from base 1. The V and J ends are trimmed by 3 bases and 1 base, leaving 9 bases between them. The germline V gene sets CDR1 to SGHTA and CDR2 to FQGTGA. Collaborating institutions collected whole blood in K2EDTA tubes following their own protocols. For TCRbeta analysis, collaborator samples were shipped as frozen whole blood, as isolated PBMCs, or as DNA extracted from either sample type. TCRbeta CDR3 regions were amplified from genomic DNA using the immunoSEQ Assay, a bias-controlled multiplex PCR. The authors processed their data as follows. Within the assay, amplification of reference gene primers was used to estimate how many nucleated cells each sample contained. To quantify the absolute abundance of each unique TCRbeta CDR3 rearrangement, sequence reads were collapsed and filtered. For each sample, productive Simpson clonality was calculated as the square root of Simpson's diversity index across productive rearrangements. TCRdb stores this immuneACCESS table with in-frame sequences only. Part of the clones is absent; in the studies checked, under half of the shortfall reflects unresolved V genes, and no reason is known for the rest. V, J and clone size are taken as reported in that table, and D and trimming were inferred from the DNA itself. This sample is represented by roughly 97,000 clones; roughly nine tenths of them were singletons. 5.1% of the sample lies in the top ten.

The sample was peripheral blood. The sequence came from a human donor in a cohort sampled during active COVID-19. Rearrangement joined TRBV7-3 to TRBJ1-2; the D gene cannot be named for sure. The CDR3: CASSLGQRNYGYTF. In nucleotide form, the sequence is TGTGCCAGCAGCTTGGGTCAGCGTAACTATGGCTACACCTTC.